Each of the 32 T cell receptor beta chains below was sequenced from the same sample in a study of T cells in Graves' hyperthyroidism and ophthalmopathy. Amplified regions were TCR beta CDR3 sequences from RNA transcripts. The HTBI primer set served for first-round RT-PCR of the TCR CDR3. TCRdb passed the multiplex PCR reads through MiXCR, listing each CDR3 protein once. The sample includes about 740,000 distinct CDR3 sequences, about 14% of them seen just once. Sequencing used blood. Every receptor here comes from a young woman with Graves' hyperthyroidism.

In this sample, this clonotype turned up many times. The chain has TRBV7-9 and TRBJ2-1; 11 positions agree with TRBD2. Trimming removed 5 bases from V and 3 bases from J; junction bases left unmatched: 6. CDR3 length: 16 amino acids. Germline CDR1 reads SEHNR; CDR2 reads FQNEAQ (reference sequence). This chain's CDR3 is CASSPTSGRDYNEQFF. The CDR3 DNA is TGTGCCAGCAGCCCAACTAGCGGGAGAGACTACAATGAGCAGTTCTTC. The full variable domain, its missing parts supplied by reference TRBV7-9 and TRBJ2-1, is DTGVSQNPRHKITKRGQNVTFRCDPISEHNRLYWYRQTLGQGPEFLTYFQNEAQLEKSRLLSDRFSAERPKGSFSTLEIQRTEQGDSAMYLCASSPTSGRDYNEQFFGPGTRLTVL.

This clonotype has just a few counts. The rearrangement links TRBV6-1 to TRBJ1-2, with TRBD1 matching over 9 bases. CDR1 and CDR2 (germline): MNHNS, SASEGT. The CDR3 is made up of 14 amino acids. V lost 4 bases to trimming and J lost 9 bases; unmatched junction nucleotides: 9. The chain's CDR3 is CASSGIGTGMRYTF. The CDR3 DNA reads TGTGCCAGCAGTGGAATAGGGACAGGGATGCGCTACACCTTC.

The chain recombines TRBV7-2 with TRBJ2-4; 11 nucleotides align to TRBD2. After removal of 1 base from V and 0 bases from J, the junction contained 8 bases not matched to a gene. Germline CDR1 and CDR2: SGHTA and FQGNSA. This CDR3 has 19 residues. CDR3 sequence (DNA): TGTGCCAGCAGCTTAGGACTAGCGGGATCGTCTCTAGCCAAAAACATTCAGTACTTC. Its protein is CASSLGLAGSSLAKNIQYF.

In this sample, this clonotype turned up a few times. The chain is built from TRBV12-3 or TRBV12-4 and TRBJ1-1; D gene ambiguous. The CDR3 spans 18 residues. V was cut by 1 base and J by 2 bases, with 20 bases left in between. CDR3 residues: CASSLVFQLRAANTEAFF. CDR3 nucleotides: TGTGCCAGCAGTTTAGTGTTTCAACTTCGGGCGGCTAACACTGAAGCTTTCTTT.

There are many counts of this clonotype. The chain combines TRBV11-2 with TRBJ2-1, with D perhaps TRBD2 (6 bases). Trimming removed 5 bases from V and 3 bases from J, with 20 bases in between. This CDR3 has 17 amino acids. Germline V gene sequence: CDR1 SGHAT, CDR2 FQNNGV. Here the CDR3 reads CASSPRSGGVFYNEQFF. The CDR3 nucleotides read TGTGCCAGCAGCCCAAGGTCCGGGGGAGTGTTCTACAATGAGCAGTTCTTC.

The chain couples TRBV2 to TRBJ2-5; 9 bases are shared with TRBD2. The CDR3 runs 14 residues. Germline CDR1 reads SNHLY; CDR2 reads FYNNEI. V trimming: 7 bases; J trimming: 4 bases; junction bases outside the gene matches: 7. The CDR3: CASKPGLARETQYF. CDR3 coding DNA: TGTGCCAGCAAGCCGGGACTAGCTCGAGAGACCCAGTACTTC.

This clonotype has only a few counts. A junction boundary mismatches the germline segment, possibly from a read error. CDR3 bases: TGCAGTGCTAGAGACCGGAAGCGGGGCCCCTACAATGAGCAGCTCTTC. This encodes CSARDRKRGPYNEQLF. The chain combines TRBV20-1 with TRBJ2-1; the match to TRBD2 covers 7 bases. From germline, CDR1 is DFQATT and CDR2 SNEGSKA (reference sequence). The CDR3 sequence is 16 residues long.

J is TRBJ2-7 and V is TRBV6-2 or TRBV6-3; the D is unclear. The CDR3 is 15 amino acids. V lost 6 bases and J lost 1, with 16 bases in between. Looked up from germline, CDR1 is MNHEY and CDR2 is SVGEGT. Here the CDR3 DNA reads TGTGCCAGCAGGACTGATCAACAGCTATCCTACGAGCAGTACTTC. Its translation is CASRTDQQLSYEQYF.

The chain employs TRBV27 and TRBJ2-5; 10 bases line up with TRBD2. After removal of 0 bases from V and 5 bases from J, the junction contained 6 bases not matched to a gene. Germline V gene data show CDR1 as MNHEY and CDR2 as SMNVEV (reference sequence). The CDR3 runs 16 residues. CDR3 in DNA: TGTGCCAGCAGTTTATCTGGGCTAGCGGGAGAGGAGACCCAGTACTTC. Encoded protein: CASSLSGLAGEETQYF.

This clonotype was picked up a small number of times. This chain links TRBV15 with TRBJ1-5; D perhaps matches TRBD1 (5 bases). V lost 1 base, J lost 9 bases, and 19 bases lay in between. Germline CDR1 and CDR2: LNHNV and YYDKDF (reference sequence). The CDR3 spans 16 residues. The CDR3 sequence is CATSRAGRDVLGPQHF. The CDR3 DNA reads TGTGCCACCAGCAGAGCGGGAAGGGACGTATTAGGGCCCCAGCATTTT.

V gene TRBV20-1 combines with J gene TRBJ2-6; tentative D call: TRBD2 (5 bases). CDR3 length: 18 amino acids. V gave up 3 bases and J gave up 0 bases, with 18 bases separating them. Germline lookup yields CDR1 DFQATT and CDR2 SNEGSKA (reference sequence). The CDR3 DNA reads TGCAGTGCTAGGGCGGCGGGTATCCGAATCTCTGGGGCCAACGTCCTGACTTTC. This encodes CSARAAGIRISGANVLTF.

This clonotype was seen many times. This CDR3 reads CAWDVSRTGVGAEQYF. DNA for the CDR3: TGTGCCTGGGACGTTAGCCGGACGGGAGTGGGAGCAGAGCAGTACTTC. This chain uses TRBV30 with TRBJ2-7; possibly TRBD2 for D (6 bases). The CDR3 is 16 residues long. Germline loops: CDR1 GTSNPN, CDR2 SVGIG (reference sequence). Trimming pared 5 bases from V and 7 bases from J, leaving 27 bases between.

The table lists this clonotype with a few counts. The rearrangement links TRBV15 to TRBJ1-1; D gene unclear. The germline gives CDR1 LNHNV, CDR2 YYDKDF (reference sequence). The germline V and J ends were trimmed by 1 base and 3 bases, with 6 bases remaining between them. The CDR3 sequence is 13 residues long. The CDR3, as DNA: TGTGCCACCAGCAGAGGAACCTACACTGAAGCTTTCTTT. Translation gives CATSRGTYTEAFF. Full variable domain (missing parts from reference TRBV15 and TRBJ1-1): DAMVIQNPRYQVTQFGKPVTLSCSQTLNHNVMYWYQQKSSQAPKLLFHYYDKDFNNEADTPDNFQSRRPNTSFCFLDIRSPGLGDTAMYLCATSRGTYTEAFFGQGTRLTVV.

This chain connects TRBV2 to TRBJ1-5; D unclear. The germline V gene encodes CDR1 SNHLY and CDR2 FYNNEI. The V end lost 4 bases, the J end lost 3 bases, and 7 bases lay between the germline ends. The CDR3 loop spans 13 amino acids. The chain's CDR3 is CASSVVDNQPQHF. The DNA for the CDR3 is TGTGCCAGCAGTGTGGTAGACAATCAGCCCCAGCATTTT.

The genes are TRBV11-2 and TRBJ2-7; a possible D gene is TRBD2 (6 bases). V was cut by 7 bases and J by 4 bases, with 17 bases left in between. The CDR3 runs to 14 residues. Germline loops: CDR1 SGHAT, CDR2 FQNNGV. CDR3 residues: CASTSTRGPYEQYF. DNA of the CDR3: TGTGCCAGCACCTCGACTAGAGGGCCTTACGAGCAGTACTTC.

This clonotype was counted many times. The chain carries TRBV2 and TRBJ2-5; tentatively, D is TRBD2 (6 bases). Trimming stripped 7 bases from V and 5 bases from J, with 14 bases between. This CDR3 spans 13 amino acids. CDR1 SNHLY and CDR2 FYNNEI come from the germline V gene. The CDR3 is CASTGLALETQYF. CDR3 bases: TGTGCCAGCACCGGCCTAGCGTTGGAGACCCAGTACTTC.

This sequence joins TRBV9 and TRBJ1-1; D not certain. Germline V gives CDR1 SGDLS, CDR2 YYNGEE. Between the trimmed V and J ends, which lost 0 bases and 1 base, there was a span of 7 bases. CDR3 length: 14 residues. The chain's CDR3 is CASSVDLGNTEAFF. The CDR3 nucleotides read TGTGCCAGCAGCGTAGATCTGGGGAACACTGAAGCTTTCTTT.

The rearrangement uses TRBV4-2 and TRBJ1-5; 7 bases align to TRBD1. V trimming: 4 bases; J trimming: 5 bases; junction bases outside the gene matches: 14. CDR3 size: 17 residues. The V gene's germline CDR1 is LGHNA and CDR2 YNFKEQ. The CDR3 bases are TGTGCCAGCAGCCTCGATTATGGGACAGACAGCTATCAGCCCCAGCATTTT. Its translation is CASSLDYGTDSYQPQHF.

The chain carries TRBV5-1 and TRBJ2-1; 10 bases line up with TRBD2. After removal of 7 bases from V and 6 bases from J, the junction contained 10 bases not matched to a gene. The CDR3 is 15 residues long. Germline-derived CDR1 and CDR2 are SGHRS and YFSETQ. The CDR3 DNA reads TGCGCCAGCCGACCCAGCGGGAGGGGTCCCAATGAGCAGTTCTTC. Protein product: CASRPSGRGPNEQFF.

This clonotype was observed many times. The chain couples TRBV20-1 to TRBJ2-3, with 9 bases fitting TRBD2. Trimming cost V 5 bases and J 4 bases; bases outside gene matches: 10. The CDR3 totals 15 residues. CDR1 and CDR2 from the germline V gene are DFQATT and SNEGSKA (reference sequence). The CDR3 nucleotides are TGCAGTGCTGATAGCGGGAGAGGTCTATCAGATACGCAGTATTTT. Its translation: CSADSGRGLSDTQYF.

The table lists this clonotype with many counts. The chain carries TRBV12-3 or TRBV12-4 and TRBJ1-5; tentative D call: TRBD1 (6 bases). V lost 1 base and J 2 bases, leaving 9 bases between the germline ends. The CDR3 loop spans 15 amino acids. The CDR3 nucleotides are TGTGCCAGCAGTTTAGTTGGGGGCCGCAATCAGCCCCAGCATTTT. Translation: CASSLVGGRNQPQHF.

Ten or more counts support this clonotype. J is TRBJ1-5 and V is TRBV28; TRBD1 is a possible D gene (5 bases). Germline values: CDR1 MDHEN, CDR2 SYDVKM. This CDR3 is 17 amino acids long. V was cut by 6 bases and J by 2 bases, with 20 bases left in between. CDR3 bases: TGTGCCAGCAGCATTTACCTCGGGGCTGGGGGCAATCAGCCCCAGCATTTT. Translated, it gives CASSIYLGAGGNQPQHF.

This clonotype has ten or more counts. The chain recombines TRBV6-1 with TRBJ2-7; 10 bases agree with TRBD2. Losses at the gene ends were 4 bases for V and 3 bases for J; bases not matched to a gene: 3. The CDR3 is 14 residues long. CDR1 is MNHNS, CDR2 SASEGT, per germline. The CDR3 is CASSVRTSGYEQYF. The CDR3 DNA reads TGTGCCAGCAGTGTAAGGACTAGCGGCTACGAGCAGTACTTC.

This clonotype was seen a few times. V is TRBV29-1 and J is TRBJ2-5, with no clear D. The V gene lost 3 bases and the J gene lost 4 bases, with 21 bases spanning the gap. This CDR3 region has 16 residues. Germline V gene sequence: CDR1 SQVTM, CDR2 ANQGSEA. CDR3 coding DNA: TGCAGCGTTGAGGCTGGCTTGGTTCCTAGTGGAGAGACCCAGTACTTC. Encoded protein: CSVEAGLVPSGETQYF. The variable domain in full, with the rest retrieved from reference TRBV29-1 and TRBJ2-5, is SAVISQKPSRDICQRGTSLTIQCQVDSQVTMMFWYRQQPGQSLTLIATANQGSEATYESGFVIDKFPISRPNLTFSTLTVSNMSPEDSSIYLCSVEAGLVPSGETQYFGPGTRLLVL.

A few counts support this clonotype. This chain connects TRBV6-2 or TRBV6-3 to TRBJ2-2, with D tentatively TRBD2 (5 bases). V was pared by 0 bases and J by 8 bases, with 10 bases between. Germline lookup yields CDR1 MNHEY and CDR2 SVGEGT. This CDR3 is 14 amino acids long. DNA of the CDR3: TGTGCCAGCAGTTACTCGATTGGGAGAGGGGAGCTGTTTTTT. Translated, it gives CASSYSIGRGELFF.

The sample holds a few counts of this clonotype. This chain connects TRBV24-1 to TRBJ2-1; TRBD2 agrees at 8 bases. The trim removed 0 bases at V and 3 bases at J, leaving 3 bases unmatched. The CDR3 length is 16 residues. Germline loops: CDR1 KGHDR, CDR2 SFDVKD. CDR3 coding DNA: TGTGCCACCAGTGATTTGTACGCGGGAGGCTACAATGAGCAGTTCTTC. The encoded protein is CATSDLYAGGYNEQFF.

In this sample, this clonotype turned up many times. This chain joins TRBV7-9 and TRBJ2-7; TRBD2 aligns across 7 bases. The germline V gene encodes CDR1 SEHNR and CDR2 FQNEAQ (reference sequence). The trim removed 5 bases at V and 3 bases at J, leaving 4 bases unmatched. The CDR3 spans 13 residues. The CDR3 DNA is TGTGCCAGCAGCCCCAGCGGGATCTACGAGCAGTACTTC. It translates to CASSPSGIYEQYF.

This clonotype was seen ten or more times. The chain's CDR3 is CASSFGLNTGELFF. The CDR3 DNA reads as TGTGCCAGCAGTTTCGGACTAAACACCGGGGAGCTGTTTTTT. J is TRBJ2-2 and V is TRBV28; a weak D match, TRBD2 (6 bases). CDR1 and CDR2 (germline): MDHEN, SYDVKM. Trimming removed 3 bases from V and 2 bases from J, with 7 bases in between. This CDR3 has 14 amino acids. Full variable domain (outside the CDR3, taken from reference TRBV28 and TRBJ2-2): DVKVTQSSRYLVKRTGEKVFLECVQDMDHENMFWYRQDPGLGLRLIYFSYDVKMKEKGDIPEGYSVSREKKERFSLILESASTNQTSMYLCASSFGLNTGELFFGEGSRLTVL.

There are a few counts of this clonotype. V gene TRBV6-2 or TRBV6-3 combines with J gene TRBJ2-7, with 9 bases that match TRBD2. Germline loops: CDR1 MNHEY, CDR2 SVGEGT. With 4 bases clipped from V and 2 bases from J, the junction kept 6 bases outside the gene matches. The CDR3 is 15 residues long. The CDR3 spells CASSSSGKPPYEQYF. Written as DNA, the CDR3 is TGTGCCAGCAGTTCTAGCGGGAAGCCCCCCTACGAGCAGTACTTC.

V usage is TRBV19 and J usage is TRBJ2-1, with D hard to call. Trimming stripped 6 bases from V and 8 bases from J, with 11 bases between. The germline gives CDR1 LNHDA, CDR2 SQIVND (reference sequence). The CDR3 spans 12 residues. The CDR3 coding sequence is TGTGCCAGTAGCCCAAGCGTGGATGAGCAGTTCTTC. Protein sequence: CASSPSVDEQFF.

This clonotype has a handful of counts. One end of the junction varies from germline; a read error may be responsible. The V call is TRBV2, the J call TRBJ1-2; 9 positions match TRBD1. CDR1 SNHLY and CDR2 FYNNEI come from the germline V gene. This CDR3 spans 16 amino acids. CDR3 DNA sequence: TGTGCCGGCAGTGACTTCAACAGGGGGCCTTTATATGGCTACACCTTC. Translated, it gives CAGSDFNRGPLYGYTF.

This sequence joins TRBV12-3 or TRBV12-4 and TRBJ1-2, with TRBD1 matching 8 bases. With V trimmed by 2 bases and J by 5 bases, 1 base remained unmatched. The CDR3 sequence is 13 residues long. The DNA for the CDR3 is TGTGCCAGCAGTTTAACAGGGGGGTATGGCTACACCTTC. Protein: CASSLTGGYGYTF.